Described below is a single T cell receptor (beta chain) sequence and its context. What it binds is unknown. The CDR3 sequence is 13 residues long. Germline-derived CDR1 and CDR2 are MNHEY and SMNVEV (reference sequence). V dropped 5 bases and J dropped 6; count of bases not matched to a gene: 7. The second PCR ran roughly 6 to 11 cycles with a sample-barcoded 5' primer and J-beta primers. Each cDNA molecule received a tag from a template-switch adaptor that had 12 random nucleotides. TCRdb reanalysed the 5' RACE reads using MiXCR and keeps one entry per CDR3 protein. The sample holds 890,000 or so distinct CDR3 sequences; 55% to 65% are singletons and the top ten take around a quarter. This specimen comes from a study of blood T cells in healthy people across ages. Isolation yielded PBMCs, at least 7 million per sample, in every case. Notes on the study in general: There were more naive CD4+ cells and higher diversity in long-lived donors than in aged donors.

The chain has TRBV27 and TRBJ2-7; the match to TRBD1 covers 7 bases. Sequencing input: blood. This TCR came from a man under 40 in good health. CDR3 region: CASSVGTGAEQYF. DNA of the CDR3: TGTGCCAGCAGTGTAGGCACAGGGGCCGAGCAGTACTTC.